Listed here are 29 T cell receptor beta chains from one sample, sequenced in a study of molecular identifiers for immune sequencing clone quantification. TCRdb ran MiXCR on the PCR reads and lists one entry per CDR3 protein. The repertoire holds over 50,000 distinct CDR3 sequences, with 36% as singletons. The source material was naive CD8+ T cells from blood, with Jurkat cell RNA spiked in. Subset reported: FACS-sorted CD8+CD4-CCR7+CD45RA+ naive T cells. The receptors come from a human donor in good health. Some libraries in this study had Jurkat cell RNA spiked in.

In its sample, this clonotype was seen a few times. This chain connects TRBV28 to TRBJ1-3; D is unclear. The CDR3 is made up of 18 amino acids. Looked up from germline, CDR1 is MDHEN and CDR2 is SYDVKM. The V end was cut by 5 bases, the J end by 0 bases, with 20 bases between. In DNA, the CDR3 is TGTGCCAGCAGTGGCTTACGGGCCGCCGTCTACTCTGGAAACACCATATATTTT. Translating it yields CASSGLRAAVYSGNTIYF.

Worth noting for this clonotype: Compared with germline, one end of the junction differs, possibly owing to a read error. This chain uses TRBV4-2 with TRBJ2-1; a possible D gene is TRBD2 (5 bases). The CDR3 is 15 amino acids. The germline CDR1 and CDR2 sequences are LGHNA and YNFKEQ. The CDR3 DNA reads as TGTGCCAGCCGCCAAGTGGCGGGTTCCTACAATGAGCAGTTCTTC. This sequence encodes CASRQVAGSYNEQFF.

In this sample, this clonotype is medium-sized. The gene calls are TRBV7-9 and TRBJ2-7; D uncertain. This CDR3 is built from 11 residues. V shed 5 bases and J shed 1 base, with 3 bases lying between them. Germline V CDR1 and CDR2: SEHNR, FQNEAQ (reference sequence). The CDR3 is CASSPSYEQYF. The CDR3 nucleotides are TGTGCCAGCAGCCCGTCCTACGAGCAGTACTTC.

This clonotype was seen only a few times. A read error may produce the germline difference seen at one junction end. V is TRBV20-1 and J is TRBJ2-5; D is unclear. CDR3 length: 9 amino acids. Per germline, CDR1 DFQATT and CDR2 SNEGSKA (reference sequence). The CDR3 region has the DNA TGCAGTGCTAGAGACCCGGGCTCCTTC. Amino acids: CSARDPGSF.

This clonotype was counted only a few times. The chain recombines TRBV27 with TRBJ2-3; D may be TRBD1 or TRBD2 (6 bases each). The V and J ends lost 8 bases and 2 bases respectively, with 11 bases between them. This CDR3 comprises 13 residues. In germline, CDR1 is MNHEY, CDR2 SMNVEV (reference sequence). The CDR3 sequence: CASGGGITDTQYF. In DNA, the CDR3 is TGTGCCAGCGGGGGCGGGATCACAGATACGCAGTATTTT.

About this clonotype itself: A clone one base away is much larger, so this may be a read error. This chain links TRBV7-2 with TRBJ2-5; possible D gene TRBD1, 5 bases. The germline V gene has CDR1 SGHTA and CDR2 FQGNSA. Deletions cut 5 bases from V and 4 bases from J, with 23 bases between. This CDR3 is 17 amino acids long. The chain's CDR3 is CASSIEAPTDALETQYF. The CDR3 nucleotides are TGTGCCAGCAGCATTGAGGCCCCGACAGACGCCTTAGAGACCCAGTACTTC.

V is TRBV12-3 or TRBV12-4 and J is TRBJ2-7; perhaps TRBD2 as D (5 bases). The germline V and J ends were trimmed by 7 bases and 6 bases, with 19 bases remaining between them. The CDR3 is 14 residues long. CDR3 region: CASTVQYGGAEQYF. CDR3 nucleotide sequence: TGTGCCAGCACCGTACAGTATGGAGGAGCCGAGCAGTACTTC.

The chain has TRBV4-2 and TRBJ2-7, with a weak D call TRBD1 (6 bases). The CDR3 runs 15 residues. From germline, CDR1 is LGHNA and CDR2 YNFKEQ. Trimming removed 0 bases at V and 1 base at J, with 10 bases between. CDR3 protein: CASSQEGDTSYEQYF. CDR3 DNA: TGTGCCAGCAGCCAAGAGGGGGACACTTCCTACGAGCAGTACTTC.

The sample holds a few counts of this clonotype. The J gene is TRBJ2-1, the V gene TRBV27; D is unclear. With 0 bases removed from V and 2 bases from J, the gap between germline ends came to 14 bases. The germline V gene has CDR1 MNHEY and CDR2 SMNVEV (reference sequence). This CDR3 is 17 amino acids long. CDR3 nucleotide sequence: TGTGCCAGCAGTTTATCCTATCACACCGGCCCCTACAATGAGCAGTTCTTC. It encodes CASSLSYHTGPYNEQFF.

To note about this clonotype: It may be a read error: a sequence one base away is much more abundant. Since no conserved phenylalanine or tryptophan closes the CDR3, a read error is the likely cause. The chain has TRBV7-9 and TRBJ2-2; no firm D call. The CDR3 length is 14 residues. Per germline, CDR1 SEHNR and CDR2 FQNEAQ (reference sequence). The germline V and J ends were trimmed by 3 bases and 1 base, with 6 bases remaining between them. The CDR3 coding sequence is TGTGCCAGCAGCTTGCCTGGGAACACCGGGGAGCTGTTTTTA. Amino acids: CASSLPGNTGELFL.

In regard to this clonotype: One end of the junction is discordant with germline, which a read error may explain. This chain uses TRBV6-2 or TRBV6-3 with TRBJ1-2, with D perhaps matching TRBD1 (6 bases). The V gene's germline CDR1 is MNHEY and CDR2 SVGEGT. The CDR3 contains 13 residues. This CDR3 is CASSSGEVYGYAF. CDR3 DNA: TGTGCCAGCTCTTCAGGGGAGGTCTATGGCTACGCCTTC.

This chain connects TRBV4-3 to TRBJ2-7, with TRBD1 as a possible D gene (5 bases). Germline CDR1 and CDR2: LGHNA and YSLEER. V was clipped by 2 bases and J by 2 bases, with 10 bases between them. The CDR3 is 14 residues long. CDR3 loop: CASSQMQGAYEQYF. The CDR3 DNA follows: TGCGCCAGCAGCCAAATGCAGGGTGCCTACGAGCAGTACTTC.

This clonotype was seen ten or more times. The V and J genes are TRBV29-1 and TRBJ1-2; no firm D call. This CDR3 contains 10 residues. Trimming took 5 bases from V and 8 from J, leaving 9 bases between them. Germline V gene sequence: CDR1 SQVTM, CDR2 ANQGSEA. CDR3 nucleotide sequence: TGCAGCGTTAGATATGAGGGCTACACCTTC. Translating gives CSVRYEGYTF.

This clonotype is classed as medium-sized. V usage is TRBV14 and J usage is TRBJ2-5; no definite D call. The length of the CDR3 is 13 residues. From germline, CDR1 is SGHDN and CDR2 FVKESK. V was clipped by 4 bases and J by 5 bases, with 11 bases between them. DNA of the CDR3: TGTGCCAGCAGCCGTTGGGATGGCGAGACCCAGTACTTC. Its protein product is CASSRWDGETQYF. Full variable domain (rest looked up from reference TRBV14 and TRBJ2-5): EAGVTQFPSHSVIEKGQTVTLRCDPISGHDNLYWYRRVMGKEIKFLLHFVKESKQDESGMPNNRFLAERTGGTYSTLKVQPAELEDSGVYFCASSRWDGETQYFGPGTRLLVL.

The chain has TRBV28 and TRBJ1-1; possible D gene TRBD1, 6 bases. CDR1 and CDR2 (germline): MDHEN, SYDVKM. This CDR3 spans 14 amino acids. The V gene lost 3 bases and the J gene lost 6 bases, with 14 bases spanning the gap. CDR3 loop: CASSLARDKPEAFF. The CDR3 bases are TGTGCCAGCAGTTTGGCTCGGGACAAACCTGAAGCTTTCTTT.

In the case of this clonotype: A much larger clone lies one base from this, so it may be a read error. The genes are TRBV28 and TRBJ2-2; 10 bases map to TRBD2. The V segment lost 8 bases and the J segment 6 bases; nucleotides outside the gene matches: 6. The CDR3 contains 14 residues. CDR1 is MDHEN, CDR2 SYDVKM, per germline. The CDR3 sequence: CASRLAGESGELFF. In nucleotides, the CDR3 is TGTGCCAGCCGGCTAGCGGGAGAATCCGGGGAGCTGTTTTTT.

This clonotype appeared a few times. CDR3 coding DNA: TGCAGTGGAAGAACAGGGGTCGAGCAGTACTTC. It translates to CSGRTGVEQYF. The V and J genes are TRBV20-1 and TRBJ2-7; TRBD1 matches 7 bases. Trimming took 7 bases from V and 6 from J; bases not matched to a gene: 6. The CDR3 extends over 11 amino acids. Germline V CDR1 and CDR2: DFQATT, SNEGSKA (reference sequence).

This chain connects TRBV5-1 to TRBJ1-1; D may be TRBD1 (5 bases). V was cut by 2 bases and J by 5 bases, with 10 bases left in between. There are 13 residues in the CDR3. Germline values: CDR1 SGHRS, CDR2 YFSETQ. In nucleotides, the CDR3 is TGCGCCAGCAGCTTTGGACAATGGACTGAAGCTTTCTTT. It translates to CASSFGQWTEAFF.

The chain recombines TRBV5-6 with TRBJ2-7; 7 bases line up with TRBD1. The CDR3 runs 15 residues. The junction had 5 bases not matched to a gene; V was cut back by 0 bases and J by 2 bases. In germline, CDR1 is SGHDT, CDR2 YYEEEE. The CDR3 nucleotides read TGTGCCAGCAGCTTGGGCCCCGGGACAGCCTACGAGCAGTACTTC. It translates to CASSLGPGTAYEQYF.

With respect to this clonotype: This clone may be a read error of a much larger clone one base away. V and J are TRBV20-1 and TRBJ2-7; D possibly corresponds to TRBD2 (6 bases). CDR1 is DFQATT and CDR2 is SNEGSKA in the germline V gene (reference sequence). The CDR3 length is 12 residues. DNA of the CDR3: TGCAGTGCTAGACTAGCGAGCTACGAGCAGAACTTC. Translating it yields CSARLASYEQNF.

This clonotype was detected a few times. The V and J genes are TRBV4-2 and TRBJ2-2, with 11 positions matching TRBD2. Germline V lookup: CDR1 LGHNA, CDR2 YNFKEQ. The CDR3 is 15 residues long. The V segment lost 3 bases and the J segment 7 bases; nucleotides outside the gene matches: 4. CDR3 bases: TGTGCCAGCAGCCACACTAGCGGGAGAGGCGGGGAGCTGTTTTTT. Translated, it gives CASSHTSGRGGELFF.

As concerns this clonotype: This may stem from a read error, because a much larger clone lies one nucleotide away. The CDR3 here is CASSFRVADTQNF. The CDR3 DNA reads as TGTGCCAGCAGTTTTAGAGTTGCAGATACGCAGAATTTT. This sequence joins TRBV28 and TRBJ2-3, with D uncertain. Germline V gives CDR1 MDHEN, CDR2 SYDVKM. The CDR3 has 13 amino acids.

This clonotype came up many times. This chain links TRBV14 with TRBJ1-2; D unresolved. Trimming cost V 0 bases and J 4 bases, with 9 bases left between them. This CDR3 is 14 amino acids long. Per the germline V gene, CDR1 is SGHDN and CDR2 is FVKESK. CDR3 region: CASSQDPERYGYTF. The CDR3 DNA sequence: TGTGCCAGCAGCCAAGATCCGGAACGCTATGGCTACACCTTC.

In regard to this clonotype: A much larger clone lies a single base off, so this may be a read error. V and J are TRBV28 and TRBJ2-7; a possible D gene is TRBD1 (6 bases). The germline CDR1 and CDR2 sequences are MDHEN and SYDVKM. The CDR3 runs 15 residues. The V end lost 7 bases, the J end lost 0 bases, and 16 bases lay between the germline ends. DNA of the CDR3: TGTGCCAGCAATTCCAAAAGGACAGCCTCCTACGAGCAGTACTTC. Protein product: CASNSKRTASYEQYF.

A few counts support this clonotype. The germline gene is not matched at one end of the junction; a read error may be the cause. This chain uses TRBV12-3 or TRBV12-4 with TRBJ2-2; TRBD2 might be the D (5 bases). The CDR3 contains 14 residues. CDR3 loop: CASILASGFGELFF. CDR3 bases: TGTGCCAGCATTTTAGCTTCGGGGTTTGGGGAGCTGTTTTTT.

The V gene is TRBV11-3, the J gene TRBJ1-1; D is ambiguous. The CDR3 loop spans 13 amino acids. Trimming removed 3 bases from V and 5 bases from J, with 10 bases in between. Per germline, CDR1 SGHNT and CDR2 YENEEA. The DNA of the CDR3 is TGTGCCAGCAGCTTTGGACGAGGGACTGAAGCTTTCTTT. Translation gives CASSFGRGTEAFF.

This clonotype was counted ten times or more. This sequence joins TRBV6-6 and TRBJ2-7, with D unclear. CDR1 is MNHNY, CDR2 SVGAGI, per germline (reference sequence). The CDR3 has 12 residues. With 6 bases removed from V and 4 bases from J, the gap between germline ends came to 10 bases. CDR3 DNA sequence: TGTGCCAGCAGCCCGTCGGGTTACGAGCAGTACTTC. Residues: CASSPSGYEQYF.

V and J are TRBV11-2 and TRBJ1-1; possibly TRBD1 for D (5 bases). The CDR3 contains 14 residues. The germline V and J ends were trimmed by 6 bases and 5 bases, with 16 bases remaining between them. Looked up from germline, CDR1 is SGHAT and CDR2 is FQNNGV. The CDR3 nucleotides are TGTGCCAGCAGGCTGGGTTTAGGGGAGACTGAAGCTTTCTTT. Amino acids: CASRLGLGETEAFF.

The chain's CDR3 is CASSAGFEQYF. CDR3 coding DNA: TGTGCCAGCAGCGCAGGGTTCGAGCAGTACTTC. This chain uses TRBV2 with TRBJ2-7; D might be TRBD1 (5 bases). The V gene lost 6 bases and the J gene lost 6 bases, with 9 bases spanning the gap. This CDR3 has 11 amino acids. Germline V gene lookup returns CDR1 SNHLY and CDR2 FYNNEI.